In its sample, the clone carrying this TCR beta chain was seen a few times. Its antigen is currently unknown. This may be a read error, as it is one base from a much larger clone. This entry comes from a study of blood T cells in healthy people across ages. Study-wide results and caveats: Both higher diversity and more naive CD4+ cells marked long-lived donors when set against aged donors. No one knew whether donors had CMV, which possibly confounded expanded clonotype changes. Naive T cell percentage showed a strong correlation with the diversity of TCR beta.

The draw of peripheral blood yielded roughly 9.1 milliliters from each donor. Then a second PCR, running roughly 7 to 11 cycles, was carried out with a sample-barcoded 5' primer and a J-beta primer mix. TCRdb reprocessed the 5' RACE reads via MiXCR and lists one record per CDR3 protein. The sample contains about 750,000 distinct CDR3 sequences, about 53% of which appear only once. The V end was cut by 4 bases, the J end by 5 bases, with 11 bases between. CDR1 SGHTA and CDR2 FQGNSA come from the germline V gene. The CDR3 runs to 13 residues. The chain joins TRBV7-2 to TRBJ2-5, with D tentatively TRBD2 (5 bases). The TCR sequence derives from a man aged 80 or over in good health. Input material: blood. The DNA for the CDR3 is TGTGCCAGCAGCTGCCGACTAACCGAGACCCAGTACTTC. Protein: CASSCRLTETQYF. The whole variable domain, remainder taken from reference TRBV7-2 and TRBJ2-5, is GAGVSQSPSNKVTEKGKDVELRCDPISGHTALYWYRQSLGQGLEFLIYFQGNSAPDKSGLPSDRFSAERTGGSVSTLTIQRTQQEDSAVYLCASSCRLTETQYFGPGTRLLVL.